This TCR beta chain was documented in a study of T-cell memory formation after mild COVID-19. TCRdb re-called the 5' RACE reads through MiXCR, storing one row per CDR3 protein. The sample shows fewer than 550,000 distinct CDR3 sequences, 20% of them seen only once. The CDR3 totals 14 residues. V dropped 5 bases and J dropped 0 bases, with 14 bases sitting between them. Germline values: CDR1 SQVTM, CDR2 ANQGSEA. In its sample, this clonotype was seen a few times. The receptor's source is an adult woman who had mild COVID-19 (a few samples of this study predate the infection). Cell type and time point are not known. This chain uses TRBV29-1 with TRBJ2-7, with D possibly being TRBD2 (6 bases). Sequenced: PBMCs or a T cell subset sorted from them (not recorded which). Here the CDR3 DNA reads TGCAGCGTTCCTCTGGGGGGTAGCTCCTACGAGCAGTACTTC. Translated: CSVPLGGSSYEQYF.